Below, 11 T cell receptor beta chains from the same sample are listed, as sequenced in a study of T cell responses to AZD1222 COVID-19 vaccine. Profiled with immunoSEQ multiplex PCR; TCRdb holds only in-frame clones, not every one. The data hold about 83,000 clones, with roughly 90% observed a single time. This material consisted of peripheral blood, taken on day 0 of MenACWY control vaccination. Every receptor here comes from an adult in good health.

The chain uses TRBV7-9 and TRBJ2-1; D remains ambiguous. Germline V gene sequence: CDR1 SEHNR, CDR2 FQNEAQ (reference sequence). The V end was cut by 3 bases, the J end by 9 bases, with 12 bases between. The CDR3 loop spans 13 amino acids. The CDR3 DNA is TGTGCCAGCAGCTTCGGACCTTCAAGTGAGCAGTTCTTC. Translating it yields CASSFGPSSEQFF.

V usage is TRBV10-1 and J usage is TRBJ2-2; 9 positions agree with TRBD1. The ends lost 7 bases at V and 7 bases at J; junction bases unmatched: 7. CDR1 is WNHNN, CDR2 SYGVQD, per germline (reference sequence). CDR3 length: 14 residues. The CDR3 loop is CASTQGQGNGELFF. The CDR3 coding sequence is TGCGCCAGCACCCAGGGACAGGGAAACGGGGAGCTGTTTTTT.

This chain joins TRBV28 and TRBJ2-7; no clear D gene. Germline V gives CDR1 MDHEN, CDR2 SYDVKM. CDR3 length: 12 amino acids. V dropped 10 bases and J dropped 3 bases, with 13 bases sitting between them. CDR3 in DNA: TGTGCCACCCTGGCCGGGTTCTACGAGCAGTACTTC. This encodes CATLAGFYEQYF. Supplemented by reference TRBV28 and TRBJ2-7, the full variable domain reads DVKVTQSSRYLVKRTGEKVFLECVQDMDHENMFWYRQDPGLGLRLIYFSYDVKMKEKGDIPEGYSVSREKKERFSLILESASTNQTSMYLCATLAGFYEQYFGPGTRLTVT.

The J gene is TRBJ2-2, the V gene TRBV2, with TRBD1 matching over 7 bases. CDR3 length: 12 residues. Trimming at V came to 9 bases and at J to 6 bases, leaving 4 bases not matched to a gene. Germline V CDR1 and CDR2: SNHLY, FYNNEI. The CDR3 sequence is CASNRGAGELFF. In DNA, the CDR3 is TGTGCCAGTAACAGGGGAGCCGGGGAGCTGTTTTTT.

This chain uses TRBV24-1 with TRBJ2-1; TRBD2 matches at 8 bases. V dropped 6 bases and J dropped 8; count of bases not matched to a gene: 8. The length of the CDR3 is 14 residues. Germline CDR1 is KGHDR and CDR2 is SFDVKD. DNA of the CDR3: TGTGCCACCAGTAGCCAGCGGGAGTCCCATGAGCAGTTCTTC. This codes for CATSSQRESHEQFF.

The V gene is TRBV28, the J gene TRBJ1-5, with TRBD1 matching over 7 bases. CDR3 length: 15 residues. Trimming cost V 7 bases and J 0 bases; bases outside gene matches: 6. The germline gives CDR1 MDHEN, CDR2 SYDVKM. CDR3 residues: CASTWGTDSNQPQHF. The CDR3, as DNA: TGTGCCAGCACCTGGGGGACAGATAGCAATCAGCCCCAGCATTTT.

The CDR3 bases are TGTGCCAGTAGTGGTACAGGGGGTTTCGGCGAGACCCAGTACTTC. This translates into CASSGTGGFGETQYF. This chain connects TRBV19 to TRBJ2-5; the match to TRBD1 covers 8 bases. CDR3 length: 15 residues. V lost 5 bases, J lost 5 bases, and 10 bases stayed unmatched. CDR1 and CDR2 (germline): LNHDA, SQIVND (reference sequence).

The chain joins TRBV2 to TRBJ1-2; D may be TRBD1 (5 bases). This CDR3 contains 11 residues. Trimming shortened V by 7 bases and J by 8 bases, and 11 bases separated the two germline ends. The V gene's germline CDR1 is SNHLY and CDR2 FYNNEI. CDR3 in amino acids: CASTKTEGYTF. The CDR3 DNA sequence: TGTGCCAGCACCAAGACAGAGGGCTACACCTTC.

The gene calls are TRBV28 and TRBJ2-2; tentative D call: TRBD1 (5 bases). CDR1 is MDHEN, CDR2 SYDVKM, per germline. Deletions cut 0 bases from V and 2 bases from J, with 10 bases between. The CDR3 has 16 residues. The CDR3, as DNA: TGTGCCAGCAGTTTATGGACAGCTGCTAACACCGGGGAGCTGTTTTTT. This codes for CASSLWTAANTGELFF.

This clone is a singleton in its sample. The V and J genes are TRBV15 and TRBJ1-5; 7 positions match TRBD1. CDR1 and CDR2 (germline): LNHNV, YYDKDF (reference sequence). V shed 4 bases and J 5 bases; nucleotides not matched to a gene: 5. This CDR3 is 14 amino acids long. The CDR3 bases are TGTGCCACCAGCAAGGCAGGGGGTTATCAGCCCCAGCATTTT. Its translation: CATSKAGGYQPQHF.

The chain joins TRBV5-8 to TRBJ2-7, with a tentative D call TRBD1 (9 bases). V dropped 3 bases and J dropped 7 bases, with 29 bases sitting between them. The germline gives CDR1 SGHTS, CDR2 YDEGEE. This CDR3 contains 18 residues. The CDR3 region is CASSYLPIAGQGKSEQYF. For the CDR3, the DNA is TGTGCCAGCAGCTACCTCCCGATAGCGGGACAGGGAAAGTCGGAGCAGTACTTC.